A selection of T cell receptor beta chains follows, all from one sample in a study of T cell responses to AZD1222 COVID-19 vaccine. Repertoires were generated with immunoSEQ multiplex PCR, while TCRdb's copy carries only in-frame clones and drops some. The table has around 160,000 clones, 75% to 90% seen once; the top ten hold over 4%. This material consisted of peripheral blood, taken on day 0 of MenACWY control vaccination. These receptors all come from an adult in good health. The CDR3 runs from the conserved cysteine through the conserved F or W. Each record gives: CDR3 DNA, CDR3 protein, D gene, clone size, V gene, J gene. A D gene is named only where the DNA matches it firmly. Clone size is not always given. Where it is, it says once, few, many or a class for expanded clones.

cdr3_nt: TGTGCCAGCAGCCCCCGAGTTGGGGTGATGAACACTGAAGCTTTCTTT
cdr3_aa: CASSPRVGVMNTEAFF
d_call: -
clone_size: -
v_call: TRBV7-9
j_call: TRBJ1-1

cdr3_nt: TGTGCCAGCCGGGTCTCTGGGGCCAACGTCCTGACTTTC
cdr3_aa: CASRVSGANVLTF
d_call: -
clone_size: -
v_call: TRBV6-5
j_call: TRBJ2-6

cdr3_nt: TGTGCCAGCAGCCAAGGAACGGGCGGGGAGCTGTTTTTT
cdr3_aa: CASSQGTGGELFF
d_call: -
clone_size: -
v_call: TRBV3-1/TRBV3-2
j_call: TRBJ2-2

cdr3_nt: TGCGCCAGCAGCCAACCTAGCGGGGGCACAGATACGCAGTATTTT
cdr3_aa: CASSQPSGGTDTQYF
d_call: TRBD2
clone_size: -
v_call: TRBV4-1
j_call: TRBJ2-3

cdr3_nt: TGTGCCAGTAGTATGGGGGGCCCCGGGGAGCTGTTTTTT
cdr3_aa: CASSMGGPGELFF
d_call: -
clone_size: -
v_call: TRBV19
j_call: TRBJ2-2

cdr3_nt: TGTGCCATCAGTGATTTCGGGGGGCCTGCCTTAAGGTACACTGAAGCTTTCTTT
cdr3_aa: CAISDFGGPALRYTEAFF
d_call: -
clone_size: -
v_call: TRBV10-3
j_call: TRBJ1-1

cdr3_nt: TGCGCCAGCAGCTTGGACGGGGTGGGGGGACAAACCTCAACCACAGATACGCAGTATTTT
cdr3_aa: CASSLDGVGGQTSTTDTQYF
d_call: -
clone_size: -
v_call: TRBV5-1
j_call: TRBJ2-3

cdr3_nt: TGCGCCAGCAGTCAGGGCTCTGGGGCCAACGTCCTGACTTTC
cdr3_aa: CASSQGSGANVLTF
d_call: -
clone_size: -
v_call: TRBV10-1
j_call: TRBJ2-6

cdr3_nt: TGTGCCAGCAGCCAAGAAACAGCTGGGGTGAACACTGAAGCTTTCTTT
cdr3_aa: CASSQETAGVNTEAFF
d_call: -
clone_size: -
v_call: TRBV4-2
j_call: TRBJ1-1

cdr3_nt: TGCGCCAGCAGCTTGGACGGGACAGCCCCCTATCAATACGAGCAGTACTTC
cdr3_aa: CASSLDGTAPYQYEQYF
d_call: TRBD1
clone_size: -
v_call: TRBV5-1
j_call: TRBJ2-7

cdr3_nt: TGTGCCTGGAGTGCACAGGGGGGGTCCAATGAGCAGTTCTTC
cdr3_aa: CAWSAQGGSNEQFF
d_call: -
clone_size: -
v_call: TRBV30
j_call: TRBJ2-1

cdr3_nt: TGCGCCAGCAGCTTGAATGGCAGCCCTTTAGGAGGCGAGCAGTTCTTC
cdr3_aa: CASSLNGSPLGGEQFF
d_call: -
clone_size: -
v_call: TRBV5-1
j_call: TRBJ2-1

cdr3_nt: TGTGCCAGCAGCATCTCCGGGACTCTGGCCGATACGCAGTATTTT
cdr3_aa: CASSISGTLADTQYF
d_call: -
clone_size: -
v_call: TRBV9
j_call: TRBJ2-3

cdr3_nt: TGTGCCAGCAGTGAAATGGGCTACTCTGGAAACACCATATATTTT
cdr3_aa: CASSEMGYSGNTIYF
d_call: -
clone_size: -
v_call: TRBV6-1
j_call: TRBJ1-3

cdr3_nt: TGTGCCAGCAGCAATCCAGGGAGTCGGGGTGCACCCCTCCACTTT
cdr3_aa: CASSNPGSRGAPLHF
d_call: -
clone_size: -
v_call: TRBV6-6
j_call: TRBJ1-6

cdr3_nt: TGTGCCAGCAGCCCCCAGGGGTATAATTCACCCCTCCACTTT
cdr3_aa: CASSPQGYNSPLHF
d_call: -
clone_size: -
v_call: TRBV3-1/TRBV3-2
j_call: TRBJ1-6

cdr3_nt: TGTGCCAGCAGCAGGGGGGTGAACACTGAAGCTTTCTTT
cdr3_aa: CASSRGVNTEAFF
d_call: -
clone_size: -
v_call: TRBV3-1/TRBV3-2
j_call: TRBJ1-1

cdr3_nt: TGTGCCAGCAGCTTAGACCCCGTTTCCTACAATGAGCAGTTCTTC
cdr3_aa: CASSLDPVSYNEQFF
d_call: -
clone_size: -
v_call: TRBV7-3
j_call: TRBJ2-1

cdr3_nt: TGTGCCAGTAGTATAGGACCGACAGGGGAGAGCTACGAGCAGTACTTC
cdr3_aa: CASSIGPTGESYEQYF
d_call: TRBD1
clone_size: -
v_call: TRBV19
j_call: TRBJ2-7

cdr3_nt: TGTGCCAGTAGTACCCAGCAGGGTTACTATGGCTACACCTTC
cdr3_aa: CASSTQQGYYGYTF
d_call: -
clone_size: -
v_call: TRBV19
j_call: TRBJ1-2

cdr3_nt: TGCAGCGTGGACCGACAGGGGGTTGACTATGGCTACACCTTC
cdr3_aa: CSVDRQGVDYGYTF
d_call: TRBD1
clone_size: -
v_call: TRBV29-1
j_call: TRBJ1-2

cdr3_nt: TGCGCCAGCAGCTTGGAGCCACTTGGCGCGGCTTTCTTT
cdr3_aa: CASSLEPLGAAFF
d_call: -
clone_size: -
v_call: TRBV5-1
j_call: TRBJ1-1

cdr3_nt: TGTGCCAGTTCGACAGCCAGGGGTTACAATGAGCAGTTCTTC
cdr3_aa: CASSTARGYNEQFF
d_call: -
clone_size: -
v_call: TRBV19
j_call: TRBJ2-1

cdr3_nt: TGTGCCAGCAGCTTTGGGGACAACTACGAGCAGTACTTC
cdr3_aa: CASSFGDNYEQYF
d_call: -
clone_size: -
v_call: TRBV11-3
j_call: TRBJ2-7

cdr3_nt: TGTGCCAGCTCACCTCGGTCCCCTGATATACTCAATGAGCAGTTCTTC
cdr3_aa: CASSPRSPDILNEQFF
d_call: -
clone_size: once
v_call: TRBV18
j_call: TRBJ2-1

cdr3_nt: TGTGCCAGCAGCTTATCAAGGAGATACCCACCAGATACGCAGTATTTT
cdr3_aa: CASSLSRRYPPDTQYF
d_call: -
clone_size: -
v_call: TRBV7-3
j_call: TRBJ2-3

cdr3_nt: TGTGCCACCAGTGATTTGGGCAGGGGTGATACGCAGTATTTT
cdr3_aa: CATSDLGRGDTQYF
d_call: -
clone_size: -
v_call: TRBV24-1
j_call: TRBJ2-3

cdr3_nt: TGTGCCAGCAGCCAGTTAGGACAGGGGGATTCACCCCTCCACTTT
cdr3_aa: CASSQLGQGDSPLHF
d_call: TRBD1
clone_size: -
v_call: TRBV3-1/TRBV3-2
j_call: TRBJ1-6

cdr3_nt: TGTGCCAGTAGTATCACAGGGTTGCCTGAAGCTTTCTTT
cdr3_aa: CASSITGLPEAFF
d_call: -
clone_size: -
v_call: TRBV19
j_call: TRBJ1-1

cdr3_nt: TGTGTTGCAACGGGAGTCCGCACAGATACGCAGTATTTT
cdr3_aa: CVATGVRTDTQYF
d_call: -
clone_size: -
v_call: TRBV7-8
j_call: TRBJ2-3

cdr3_nt: TGTGCCTGGAGTCGGGGAGGTTCTGGCAATCAGCCCCAGCATTTT
cdr3_aa: CAWSRGGSGNQPQHF
d_call: -
clone_size: -
v_call: TRBV30
j_call: TRBJ1-5

cdr3_nt: TGTGCCAGCAGTTTATCCTTAGTATCAGAGACCCAGTACTTC
cdr3_aa: CASSLSLVSETQYF
d_call: -
clone_size: -
v_call: TRBV28
j_call: TRBJ2-5

cdr3_nt: TGTGCCAGCAGCTCCCCGGGGGAGCGTATAGATACGCAGTATTTT
cdr3_aa: CASSSPGERIDTQYF
d_call: -
clone_size: -
v_call: TRBV7-3
j_call: TRBJ2-3

cdr3_nt: TGTGCCACCCACATTCAAATGGACAGGAGAAGGAACACAGATACGCAGTATTTT
cdr3_aa: CATHIQMDRRRNTDTQYF
d_call: TRBD1
clone_size: -
v_call: TRBV11-2
j_call: TRBJ2-3

cdr3_nt: TGCGCCAGCAGCCTCGAAGGGGGGAGCTCCTACAATGAGCAGTTCTTC
cdr3_aa: CASSLEGGSSYNEQFF
d_call: -
clone_size: -
v_call: TRBV5-1
j_call: TRBJ2-1

cdr3_nt: TGTGCCAGCAGTGTGTCGAGCTCCTACGAGCAGTACTTC
cdr3_aa: CASSVSSSYEQYF
d_call: -
clone_size: few
v_call: TRBV12-3/TRBV12-4
j_call: TRBJ2-7

cdr3_nt: TGTGCCAGCAGCCTCCTTCAAGGCCGCTCTGGAAACACCATATATTTT
cdr3_aa: CASSLLQGRSGNTIYF
d_call: -
clone_size: -
v_call: TRBV6-8
j_call: TRBJ1-3

cdr3_nt: TGTGCCAGCAGCGTAGCTACGAGAGTGACAGGGAGAGGGTACGAGCAGTACTTC
cdr3_aa: CASSVATRVTGRGYEQYF
d_call: TRBD1
clone_size: -
v_call: TRBV9
j_call: TRBJ2-7

cdr3_nt: TGTGCCAGCAGCCCCAGACAGGGGAGCACAGATACGCAGTATTTT
cdr3_aa: CASSPRQGSTDTQYF
d_call: TRBD1
clone_size: -
v_call: TRBV9
j_call: TRBJ2-3

cdr3_nt: TGTGCCAGCTCGCCGACGAGGAGCTACGAGCAGTACTTC
cdr3_aa: CASSPTRSYEQYF
d_call: -
clone_size: -
v_call: TRBV18
j_call: TRBJ2-7

cdr3_nt: TGTGCCTGGCAACGGACAGGGAGAATGGAGACCCAGTACTTC
cdr3_aa: CAWQRTGRMETQYF
d_call: TRBD1
clone_size: -
v_call: TRBV30
j_call: TRBJ2-5

cdr3_nt: TGTGCCAGCAGTTTACAGGGGGCCCGCACAGATACGCAGTATTTT
cdr3_aa: CASSLQGARTDTQYF
d_call: TRBD1
clone_size: -
v_call: TRBV27
j_call: TRBJ2-3

cdr3_nt: TGTGCCAGCAGCCAACCCCCGGGACCCCGCGTGTGGGATACGCAGTATTTT
cdr3_aa: CASSQPPGPRVWDTQYF
d_call: -
clone_size: -
v_call: TRBV3-1/TRBV3-2
j_call: TRBJ2-3

cdr3_nt: TGTGCCAGCTCACCGGGACAGCGAGAGACCCAGTACTTC
cdr3_aa: CASSPGQRETQYF
d_call: TRBD1
clone_size: -
v_call: TRBV18
j_call: TRBJ2-5

cdr3_nt: TGTGCCAGCTCACCAAGCCCCCGGTACTCCTATAATTCACCCCTCCACTTT
cdr3_aa: CASSPSPRYSYNSPLHF
d_call: -
clone_size: -
v_call: TRBV18
j_call: TRBJ1-6

cdr3_nt: TGTGCCAGCAGCCTCAAGGGGAACACTGAAGCTTTCTTT
cdr3_aa: CASSLKGNTEAFF
d_call: -
clone_size: once
v_call: TRBV13
j_call: TRBJ1-1

cdr3_nt: TGTGCCAGCAGCTTAAACTATGGCTACACCTTC
cdr3_aa: CASSLNYGYTF
d_call: -
clone_size: -
v_call: TRBV7-9
j_call: TRBJ1-2

cdr3_nt: TGTGCCAGCAAGTTTGGGAGGCAGCCCCAGCATTTT
cdr3_aa: CASKFGRQPQHF
d_call: -
clone_size: -
v_call: TRBV28
j_call: TRBJ1-5

cdr3_nt: TGTGCCAGCAGTTTAGGGACAGGAAACTATGGCTACACCTTC
cdr3_aa: CASSLGTGNYGYTF
d_call: TRBD1
clone_size: few
v_call: TRBV28
j_call: TRBJ1-2

cdr3_nt: TGTGCCAGCAGCGTAGGGCAGGGAGGCTACGAGCAGTACTTC
cdr3_aa: CASSVGQGGYEQYF
d_call: -
clone_size: -
v_call: TRBV9
j_call: TRBJ2-7